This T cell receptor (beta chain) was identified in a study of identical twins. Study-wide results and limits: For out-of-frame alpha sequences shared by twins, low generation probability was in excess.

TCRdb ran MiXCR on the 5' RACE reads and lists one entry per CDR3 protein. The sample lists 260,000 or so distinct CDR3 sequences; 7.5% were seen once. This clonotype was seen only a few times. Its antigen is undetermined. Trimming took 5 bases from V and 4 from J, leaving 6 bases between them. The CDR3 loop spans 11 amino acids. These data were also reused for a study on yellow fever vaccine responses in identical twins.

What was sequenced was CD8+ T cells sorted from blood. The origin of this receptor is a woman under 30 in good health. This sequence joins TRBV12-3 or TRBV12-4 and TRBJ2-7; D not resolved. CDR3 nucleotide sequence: TGTGCCAGCAGTGCCGGATACGAGCAGTACGTC. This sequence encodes CASSAGYEQYV.